What follows is one TCR beta chain and its context. Produced via immunoSEQ multiplex PCR; TCRdb's table is partial and in-frame only. The sample contains approximately 320,000 clones, around 90% of which appear only once. Germline V CDR1 and CDR2: SNHLY, FYNNEI. With 8 bases removed from V and 13 bases from J, the gap between germline ends came to 18 bases. This CDR3 is 13 amino acids long. Participant ages covered roughly 18 to 89 years across 20 to 25 US areas. Cohorts were assigned according to the clinical history that participants reported. Symptom resolution, clearance, or two negative PCRs marked the recovered donors of Cohort 3. These data belong to a study of blood T cell repertoires in COVID-19. Study-level background: The analysed material was cDNA or gDNA that came from T cells, B-cell-depleted T cells, or PBMCs.

The origin of this receptor is a woman under 30 who had recovered from COVID-19. The chain links TRBV2 to TRBJ1-6; possibly TRBD1 for D (6 bases). The sequenced material came from PBMCs or T cells enriched from blood (not recorded which). The CDR3: CASGGGPRGPLHF. In DNA, the CDR3 is TGTGCCAGCGGGGGGGGGCCCCGGGGGCCCCTCCACTTT.